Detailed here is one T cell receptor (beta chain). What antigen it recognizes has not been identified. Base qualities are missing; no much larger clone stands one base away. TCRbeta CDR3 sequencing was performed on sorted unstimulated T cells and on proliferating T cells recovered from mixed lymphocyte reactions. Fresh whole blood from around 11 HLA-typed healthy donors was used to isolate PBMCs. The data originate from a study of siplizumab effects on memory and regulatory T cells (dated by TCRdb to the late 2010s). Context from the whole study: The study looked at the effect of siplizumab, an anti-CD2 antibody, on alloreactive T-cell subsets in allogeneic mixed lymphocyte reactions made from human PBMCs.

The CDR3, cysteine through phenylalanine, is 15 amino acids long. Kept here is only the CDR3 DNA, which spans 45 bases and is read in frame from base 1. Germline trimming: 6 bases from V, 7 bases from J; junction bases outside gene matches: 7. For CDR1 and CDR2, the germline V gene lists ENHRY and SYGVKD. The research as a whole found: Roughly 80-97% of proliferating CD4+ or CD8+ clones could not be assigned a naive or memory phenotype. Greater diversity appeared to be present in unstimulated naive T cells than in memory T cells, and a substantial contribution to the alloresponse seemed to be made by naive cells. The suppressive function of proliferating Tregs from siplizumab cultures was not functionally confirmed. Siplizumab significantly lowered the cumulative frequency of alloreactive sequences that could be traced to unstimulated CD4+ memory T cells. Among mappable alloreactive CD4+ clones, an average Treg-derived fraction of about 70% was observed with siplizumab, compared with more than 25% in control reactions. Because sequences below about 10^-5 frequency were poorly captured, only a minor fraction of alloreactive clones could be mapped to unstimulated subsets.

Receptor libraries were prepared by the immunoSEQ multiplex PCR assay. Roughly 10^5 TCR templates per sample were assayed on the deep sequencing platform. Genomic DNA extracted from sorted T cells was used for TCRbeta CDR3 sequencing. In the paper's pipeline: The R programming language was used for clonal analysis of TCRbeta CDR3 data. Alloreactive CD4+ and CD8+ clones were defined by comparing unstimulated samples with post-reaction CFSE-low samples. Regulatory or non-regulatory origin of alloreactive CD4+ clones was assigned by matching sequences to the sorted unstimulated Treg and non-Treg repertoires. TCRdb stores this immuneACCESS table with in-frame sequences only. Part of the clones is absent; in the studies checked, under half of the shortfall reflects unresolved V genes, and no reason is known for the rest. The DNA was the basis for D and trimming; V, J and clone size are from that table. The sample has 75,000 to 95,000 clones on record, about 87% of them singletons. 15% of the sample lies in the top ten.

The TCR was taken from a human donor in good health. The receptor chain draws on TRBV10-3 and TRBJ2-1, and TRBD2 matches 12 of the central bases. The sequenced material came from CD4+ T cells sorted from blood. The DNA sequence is TGTGCCATCAGCCGACTAGCGGGAGAATGGAATGAGCAGTTCTTC. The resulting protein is CAISRLAGEWNEQFF.